The 12 T cell receptor beta chains reported below all come from one sample, sequenced in a study of human T cells and chemical hapten exposure. The time point: pre-sensitization, week 0. The treatment is: therapeutic diphenylcyclopropenone sensitization with weekly scalp DPC. TCRdb reanalysed the RACE reads using MiXCR and keeps one entry per CDR3 protein. The table has around 200,000 distinct CDR3 sequences, under 35% seen once. The sample here was whole blood, taken in connection with sensitization to the hapten diphenylcyclopropenone (DPC). Receptors were obtained from a woman aged 25 to 39 with alopecia areata. Some clones in this sample may be carry-over from other donors' samples.

V is TRBV5-6 and J is TRBJ1-2; the D gene is possibly TRBD1 (5 bases). The CDR3 sequence is 17 residues long. Trimming took off 4 bases at V and 8 bases at J, with 27 bases between the two ends. Germline V gene data show CDR1 as SGHDT and CDR2 as YYEEEE. CDR3 coding DNA: TGTGCCAGCAGCGAGGGGCCGGGACTCACCAGAGGTGGGGGCTACACCTTC. It specifies CASSEGPGLTRGGGYTF.

The V call is TRBV7-2, the J call TRBJ1-1; 7 nucleotides agree with TRBD1. CDR3 length equals 15 residues. V shed 2 bases, J shed 5 bases, and the junction held 8 bases outside the gene matches. Germline V CDR1 and CDR2: SGHTA, FQGNSA. The CDR3 spells CASSLSAGGWTEAFF. In nucleotides, the CDR3 is TGTGCCAGCAGCTTAAGCGCAGGGGGTTGGACTGAAGCTTTCTTT.

The chain is built from TRBV20-1 and TRBJ1-1; possible D gene TRBD1, 5 bases. Germline V gives CDR1 DFQATT, CDR2 SNEGSKA (reference sequence). This CDR3 has 14 amino acids. The V end was cut by 1 base, the J end by 5 bases, with 14 bases between. The DNA of the CDR3 is TGCAGTGCTAGAGCCTGGGGGGGAGCGACTGAAGCTTTCTTT. Its protein is CSARAWGGATEAFF.

The CDR3 loop reads CASSFWGTPADNYGYTF. DNA for the CDR3: TGTGCCAGCAGTTTCTGGGGAACGCCGGCGGATAACTATGGCTACACCTTC. The chain is built from TRBV28 and TRBJ1-2; D remains ambiguous. Germline loops: CDR1 MDHEN, CDR2 SYDVKM. CDR3 length: 17 residues. V dropped 3 bases and J dropped 1 base, with 18 bases sitting between them.

This clonotype turned up a few times. The DNA of the CDR3 is TGTGCCACCCGGGGTACTACCGGACCCCAGCATTTT. This codes for CATRGTTGPQHF. This sequence joins TRBV24-1 and TRBJ1-5; D call uncertain. The CDR3 length is 12 residues. The germline V and J ends were trimmed by 9 bases and 10 bases, with 15 bases remaining between them. CDR1 is KGHDR, CDR2 SFDVKD, per germline.

CDR3 amino acids: CASSQPTQGNSGNTIYF. In DNA, the CDR3 is TGCGCCAGCAGCCAACCAACCCAGGGTAACTCTGGAAACACCATATATTTT. The J gene is TRBJ1-3, the V gene TRBV4-1, with D possibly matching TRBD1 (5 bases). CDR3 length equals 17 residues. Germline lookup yields CDR1 MGHRA and CDR2 YSYEKL. V dropped 2 bases and J dropped 0 bases, with 14 bases sitting between them.

V and J are TRBV18 and TRBJ2-7; possibly TRBD1 or TRBD2 for D (6 bases each). The CDR3 sequence is 14 residues long. The germline gives CDR1 KGHSH, CDR2 LQKENI. Trimming pared 8 bases from V and 0 bases from J, leaving 14 bases between. The CDR3 reads CASRGQPGSYEQYF. The CDR3 nucleotides are TGTGCCAGCCGGGGGCAGCCTGGCTCCTACGAGCAGTACTTC.

This clonotype appeared a few times. The genes are TRBV28 and TRBJ1-5, with TRBD1 matching over 8 bases. This CDR3 region has 16 residues. Per germline, CDR1 MDHEN and CDR2 SYDVKM. After removal of 2 bases from V and 1 base from J, the junction contained 4 bases not matched to a gene. CDR3 DNA sequence: TGTGCCAGCAGTTTAGACAGGGGATTAAGCAATCAGCCCCAGCATTTT. Protein: CASSLDRGLSNQPQHF. Looking up the rest from reference TRBV28 and TRBJ1-5 gives the full variable domain: DVKVTQSSRYLVKRTGEKVFLECVQDMDHENMFWYRQDPGLGLRLIYFSYDVKMKEKGDIPEGYSVSREKKERFSLILESASTNQTSMYLCASSLDRGLSNQPQHFGDGTRLSIL.

J is TRBJ2-7 and V is TRBV6-5; maybe TRBD1 (5 bases). The CDR3 contains 14 residues. Germline lookup yields CDR1 MNHEY and CDR2 SVGAGI. The ends were cut back, 7 bases at V and 4 bases at J, with 17 bases in the middle. The CDR3: CASTIRQGGYEQYF. CDR3 in DNA: TGTGCCAGCACCATAAGGCAGGGTGGGTACGAGCAGTACTTC.

This chain uses TRBV18 with TRBJ1-1; 10 positions agree with TRBD1. Germline loops: CDR1 KGHSH, CDR2 LQKENI. The CDR3 is made up of 14 amino acids. The trim removed 6 bases at V and 4 bases at J, leaving 5 bases unmatched. The CDR3 protein is CASSPGTGVTEAFF. CDR3 nucleotide sequence: TGTGCCAGCTCCCCAGGGACAGGGGTCACTGAAGCTTTCTTT.

V usage is TRBV29-1 and J usage is TRBJ2-3, with a weak D call TRBD2 (6 bases). There are 14 residues in the CDR3. Germline CDR1 reads SQVTM; CDR2 reads ANQGSEA. The ends were cut back, 6 bases at V and 2 bases at J, with 15 bases in the middle. CDR3 residues: CSVRRDGFTDTQYF. The CDR3 nucleotides are TGCAGCGTCCGGCGGGACGGATTCACAGATACGCAGTATTTT.

The V and J genes are TRBV5-1 and TRBJ2-1; the D is unclear. Trimming shortened V by 0 bases and J by 6 bases, and 10 bases separated the two germline ends. The CDR3 is made up of 14 amino acids. Germline V CDR1 and CDR2: SGHRS, YFSETQ. The CDR3 protein is CASSLGASINEQFF. DNA for the CDR3: TGCGCCAGCAGCTTGGGGGCTAGTATCAATGAGCAGTTCTTC.